This T cell receptor (beta chain) was recovered during a study of PD-1 blockade in classical Hodgkin lymphoma. Following autologous stem cell transplantation, relapse occurred in every patient, and exposure to brentuximab vedotin varied. Remarks on this clone: Its antigen is unidentified.

Between the trimmed V and J ends, which lost 4 bases and 3 bases, there was a span of 13 bases. CDR1 and CDR2 (germline): SGDLS, YYNGEE. The CDR3 runs 15 residues. Study-level points and caveats: Diminished baseline TCR diversity has been reported in newly diagnosed patients relative to healthy donors.

Only in-frame clones appear in the TCRdb table, and some are missing; sequencing was by immunoSEQ multiplex PCR. This sample yields approximately 19,000 clones, of which more than 75% are seen a single time; around 17% belongs to the top ten. V usage is TRBV9 and J usage is TRBJ1-4, with D possibly TRBD1 on 6 matching bases. The sequence was obtained from a human donor with classical Hodgkin lymphoma. Sequencing used peripheral blood mononuclear cells (PBMCs), obtained before the second cycle of nivolumab. CDR3 nucleotides: TGTGCCAGCAGCTCCCTAGGGGGTCCTAATGAAAAACTGTTTTTT. Protein product: CASSSLGGPNEKLFF.